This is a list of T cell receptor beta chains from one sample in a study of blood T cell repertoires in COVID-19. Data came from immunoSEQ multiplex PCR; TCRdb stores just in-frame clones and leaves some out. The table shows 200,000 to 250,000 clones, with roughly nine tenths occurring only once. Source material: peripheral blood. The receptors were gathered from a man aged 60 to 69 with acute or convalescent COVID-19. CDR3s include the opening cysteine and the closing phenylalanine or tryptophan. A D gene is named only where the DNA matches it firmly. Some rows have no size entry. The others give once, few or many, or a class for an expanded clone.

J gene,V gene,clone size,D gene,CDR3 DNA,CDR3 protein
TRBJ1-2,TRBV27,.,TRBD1,TGTGCCAGCAGAACTGGACAGGGCTGGGGCTATGGCTACACCTTC,CASRTGQGWGYGYTF
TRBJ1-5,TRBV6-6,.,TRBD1,TGTGCCACCGGCGAGGGGGCGAGCAATCAGCCCCAGCATTTT,CATGEGASNQPQHF
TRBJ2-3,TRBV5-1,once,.,TGCGCCAGTGTGAGTGGCACAGATACGCAGTATTTT,CASVSGTDTQYF
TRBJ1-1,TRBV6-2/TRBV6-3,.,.,TGTGCCAGCAGCTCCCAAGGGGCCACTGAAGCTTTCTTT,CASSSQGATEAFF
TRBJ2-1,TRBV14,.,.,TGTGCCAGCAGTCGCCGCAGCGGATCCTTCAGCTCCTACAATGAGCAGTTCTTC,CASSRRSGSFSSYNEQFF
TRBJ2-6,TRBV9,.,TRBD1,TGTGCCAGCAGCAAGAAAGACAGGGACTCTGGGGCCAACGTCCTGACTTTC,CASSKKDRDSGANVLTF
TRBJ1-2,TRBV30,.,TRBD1,TGTGCCTGGAGTTTTGGACAGGGGATAATCTATGGCTACACCTTC,CAWSFGQGIIYGYTF
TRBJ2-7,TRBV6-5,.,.,TGTGCCAGCAGCCAGGTCCCGAACAGGGAGCAGTACTTC,CASSQVPNREQYF
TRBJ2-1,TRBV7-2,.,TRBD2,TGTGCCAGCAGCCTCAGGACTAGCGGGAGGCCCTACAATGAGCAGTTCTTC,CASSLRTSGRPYNEQFF
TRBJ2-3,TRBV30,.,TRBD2,TGTGCCTGGAGACTAGCGGGGGGGCCTTGGGATACGCAGTATTTT,CAWRLAGGPWDTQYF
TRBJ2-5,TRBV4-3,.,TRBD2,TGCGCCAGCAGCCAAGACCCGGGAGGGTTTGAGACCCAGTACTTC,CASSQDPGGFETQYF
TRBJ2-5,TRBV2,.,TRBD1,TGTGCCAGCAGTGGGGGGACAGGGATCCAAGAGACCCAGTACTTC,CASSGGTGIQETQYF
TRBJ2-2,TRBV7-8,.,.,TGTGCCAGCAGCCCAAGGACAGTGCAGAACACCGGGGAGCTGTTTTTT,CASSPRTVQNTGELFF
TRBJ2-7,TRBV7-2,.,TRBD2,TGTGCCAGCAGCCTTAGACTAGCGGGACCCTACGAGCAGTACTTC,CASSLRLAGPYEQYF
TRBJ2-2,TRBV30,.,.,TGTGCCTGGACTAGACCCACGAACACCGGGGAGCTGTTTTTT,CAWTRPTNTGELFF
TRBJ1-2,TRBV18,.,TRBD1,TGTGCCAGCTCACTCAAAGACAGGGAAGATCATGGCTACACCTTC,CASSLKDREDHGYTF
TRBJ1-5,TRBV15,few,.,TGTGCCACCAGCAGGAAAGGACTGTTTGGCAATCAGCCCCAGCATTTT,CATSRKGLFGNQPQHF
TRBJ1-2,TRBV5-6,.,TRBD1,TGTGCCAGCAGCGGCAGGGGGAACTATGGCTACACCTTC,CASSGRGNYGYTF
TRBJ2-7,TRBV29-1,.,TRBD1,TGCAGCGTTGAACGGACAGGGGTCAACGAGCAGTACTTC,CSVERTGVNEQYF
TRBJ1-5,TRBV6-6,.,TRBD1,TGTGCCAGCAGTCAGGGGGAGACTTATAGCAATCAGCCCCAGCATTTT,CASSQGETYSNQPQHF
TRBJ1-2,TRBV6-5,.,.,TGTGCCAGCAGTTCCTGGGGGCAGGACTATGGCTACACCTTC,CASSSWGQDYGYTF
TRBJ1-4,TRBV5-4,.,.,TGTGCCACCATCCCTTGGAGGGCCGGGACCCAGTGTGAAAAACTGTTTTTT,CATIPWRAGTQCEKLFF
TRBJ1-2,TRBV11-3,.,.,TGTGCCAGCAGCTTAGTCCCCGGGAGTGGGGCGTTTGGCTACACCTTC,CASSLVPGSGAFGYTF
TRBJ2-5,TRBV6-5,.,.,TGTGCCAGCAGTTACGCGGGACAAGAGACCCAGTACTTC,CASSYAGQETQYF